There are many counts of the clone carrying this T cell receptor (beta chain). The sample originates from a study of early T cells in non-severe SARS-CoV-2 infection. TCRdb processed the 5' RACE reads anew with MiXCR; each CDR3 protein has one entry. The repertoire consists of 25,000 to 30,000 distinct CDR3 sequences, with 4.5% to 5% occurring once and the leading ten covering around 6%. CDR3 length: 14 residues. Trimming stripped 4 bases from V and 1 base from J, with 10 bases between. The V gene's germline CDR1 is MNHNY and CDR2 SVGAGI (reference sequence). Input material: whole blood. The chain uses TRBV6-6 and TRBJ1-1, with D hard to call. The TCR originated in an adult who was a healthcare worker with PCR-confirmed SARS-CoV-2 infection or an uninfected control (not recorded which). The CDR3 DNA reads TGTGCCAGCAGTTCAACCGTGGGGAACACTGAAGCTTTCTTT. Its protein is CASSSTVGNTEAFF.